The 26 T cell receptor beta chains given below trace back to one sample, sequenced in a study of blood T cell repertoires in COVID-19. Assay used: immunoSEQ multiplex PCR; TCRdb lists only in-frame clones, some missing. The data contain over 100,000 clones, 81% of them singletons. The specimen was peripheral blood. These receptor sequences come from a woman aged 60-75 years with active or convalescent COVID-19.

The V call is TRBV3-1 (or the pseudogene TRBV3-2), the J call TRBJ1-2; D is perhaps TRBD1 (6 bases). The CDR3 extends over 15 amino acids. From germline, CDR1 is LGHDT and CDR2 YNNKEL (reference sequence). The germline V and J ends were trimmed by 0 bases and 8 bases, with 16 bases remaining between them. DNA for the CDR3: TGTGCCAGCAGCCAAGACGGGCGGGGGGCGAAAGGCTACACCTTC. Encoded protein: CASSQDGRGAKGYTF.

The chain couples TRBV5-1 to TRBJ2-5; a weak D match, TRBD1 (6 bases). The germline CDR1 and CDR2 sequences are SGHRS and YFSETQ. Trimming took off 5 bases at V and 2 bases at J, with 16 bases between the two ends. This CDR3 has 15 residues. CDR3 DNA: TGCGCCAGCAGTATCAGGGGAACCGGGCAAGAGACCCAGTACTTC. Translated, it gives CASSIRGTGQETQYF.

This clone was seen once. V usage is TRBV7-3 and J usage is TRBJ2-1; no clear D. The V end lost 5 bases, the J end lost 7 bases, and 9 bases lay between the germline ends. Germline assignment: CDR1 SGHTA and CDR2 FQGTGA. The CDR3 consists of 12 residues. CDR3 region: CASSAPNNEQFF. CDR3 in DNA: TGTGCCAGCAGCGCCCCTAATAATGAGCAGTTCTTC.

The rearrangement links TRBV28 to TRBJ1-2; D gene uncertain. Germline V gene lookup returns CDR1 MDHEN and CDR2 SYDVKM. CDR3 length: 14 residues. V lost 2 bases to trimming and J lost 4 bases, with 11 bases between them. The CDR3 protein is CASSLSNPLYGYTF. As DNA, the CDR3 is TGTGCCAGCAGTTTAAGCAATCCTCTCTATGGCTACACCTTC.

The J gene is TRBJ1-1, the V gene TRBV3-1 (or the pseudogene TRBV3-2), with D unclear. The CDR3 has 14 residues. Germline CDR1 LGHDT, CDR2 YNNKEL (reference sequence). Trimming left V 1 base short and J 7 bases short, with 13 bases between. CDR3 sequence reads: CASSQGGFGSEAFF. CDR3 in DNA: TGTGCCAGCAGCCAAGGAGGATTTGGCAGTGAAGCTTTCTTT.

J is TRBJ2-1 and V is TRBV28; TRBD2 agrees at 7 bases. With V trimmed by 6 bases and J by 5 bases, 10 bases remained unmatched. The CDR3 is made up of 15 amino acids. CDR1 is MDHEN, CDR2 SYDVKM, per germline. For the CDR3, the DNA is TGTGCCAGCAGCGGGCGGTGGCTAGCGGACAATGAGCAGTTCTTC. Protein sequence: CASSGRWLADNEQFF.

The chain joins TRBV30 to TRBJ2-1; 9 bases are shared with TRBD1. The CDR3 consists of 13 residues. Germline-derived CDR1 and CDR2 are GTSNPN and SVGIG (reference sequence). V trimming: 5 bases; J trimming: 4 bases; junction bases outside the gene matches: 3. CDR3 in amino acids: CAWGQGLYNEQFF. The DNA of the CDR3 is TGTGCCTGGGGACAGGGGCTTTACAATGAGCAGTTCTTC.

J is TRBJ1-6 and V is TRBV13; D is possibly TRBD1 (6 bases). Between the trimmed V and J ends, which lost 5 bases and 3 bases, there was a span of 11 bases. Per the germline V gene, CDR1 is PRHDT and CDR2 is FYEKMQ (reference sequence). This CDR3 has 15 amino acids. CDR3 in amino acids: CASSATGNYNSPLHF. The CDR3 nucleotides are TGTGCCAGCAGCGCAACAGGGAACTATAATTCACCCCTCCACTTT.

The rearrangement uses TRBV28 and TRBJ2-3; possible D gene TRBD2, 6 bases. CDR1 is MDHEN, CDR2 SYDVKM, per germline. The CDR3 has 14 residues. V was cut by 4 bases and J by 4 bases, with 12 bases left in between. CDR3 DNA: TGTGCCAGCAGTTATGGCAGGGAGGCAGATACGCAGTATTTT. This translates into CASSYGREADTQYF.

The rearrangement links TRBV5-1 to TRBJ1-1; D not certain. Trimming cost V 0 bases and J 5 bases, with 11 bases left between them. CDR3 length equals 14 residues. CDR1 and CDR2 (germline): SGHRS, YFSETQ. CDR3 nucleotides: TGCGCCAGCAGCTTGGCCTATCAGGATACTGAAGCTTTCTTT. This translates into CASSLAYQDTEAFF.

This clone was detected a few times. The gene calls are TRBV4-2 and TRBJ1-4; D remains unclear. Germline CDR1 and CDR2: LGHNA and YNFKEQ. V was clipped by 1 base and J by 0 bases, with 15 bases between them. This CDR3 is 18 amino acids long. The CDR3 region has the DNA TGTGCCAGCAGCCAAGGAGTATCCCGGTCTGCAACTAATGAAAAACTGTTTTTT. As protein: CASSQGVSRSATNEKLFF.

The rearrangement links TRBV15 to TRBJ2-7; 7 bases map to TRBD1. Trimming cost V 0 bases and J 5 bases; bases outside gene matches: 10. Germline V gene lookup returns CDR1 LNHNV and CDR2 YYDKDF (reference sequence). This CDR3 has 16 residues. CDR3 DNA: TGTGCCACCAGCAGAGAAAACAGGGGAAGCATCGACGAGCAGTACTTC. Translated, it gives CATSRENRGSIDEQYF.

The chain is built from TRBV19 and TRBJ1-1; D possibly corresponds to TRBD1 (5 bases). The CDR3 contains 14 residues. V was pared by 5 bases and J by 1 base, with 11 bases between. CDR1 and CDR2 (germline): LNHDA, SQIVND (reference sequence). The CDR3 region is CASSPEDTNTEAFF. Here the CDR3 DNA reads TGTGCCAGTAGTCCAGAGGACACGAACACTGAAGCTTTCTTT.

The chain links TRBV2 to TRBJ2-5; D remains ambiguous. With 5 bases removed from V and 4 bases from J, the gap between germline ends came to 11 bases. CDR3 length: 13 residues. Looked up from germline, CDR1 is SNHLY and CDR2 is FYNNEI. The CDR3 DNA reads as TGTGCCAGCAGTATTCGACATGGAGAGACCCAGTACTTC. This gives the protein CASSIRHGETQYF. Using reference TRBV2 and TRBJ2-5 for the parts outside the CDR3, the full variable domain is EPEVTQTPSHQVTQMGQEVILRCVPISNHLYFYWYRQILGQKVEFLVSFYNNEISEKSEIFDDQFSVERPDGSNFTLKIRSTKLEDSAMYFCASSIRHGETQYFGPGTRLLVL.

CDR3 sequence reads: CASSSPLDSGSSYNSPLHF. CDR3 coding DNA: TGTGCCAGCAGTTCCCCCCTTGACAGTGGAAGCTCCTATAATTCACCCCTCCACTTT. V and J are TRBV28 and TRBJ1-6; weak D call: TRBD1 (5 bases). V was trimmed by 4 bases and J by 0 bases, leaving 19 bases between them. Germline V CDR1 and CDR2: MDHEN, SYDVKM. This CDR3 has 19 residues. The full variable domain, rest sourced from reference TRBV28 and TRBJ1-6, is DVKVTQSSRYLVKRTGEKVFLECVQDMDHENMFWYRQDPGLGLRLIYFSYDVKMKEKGDIPEGYSVSREKKERFSLILESASTNQTSMYLCASSSPLDSGSSYNSPLHFGNGTRLTVT.

This clone turned up a few times. V gene TRBV6-5 combines with J gene TRBJ1-1, with D perhaps TRBD1 (5 bases). V was shortened by 5 bases and J by 8 bases, with 18 bases between the two germline ends. This CDR3 is built from 14 residues. Germline V gives CDR1 MNHEY, CDR2 SVGAGI. CDR3 sequence reads: CASSPDGAVQEAFF. The CDR3 DNA follows: TGTGCCAGCAGTCCAGATGGGGCCGTCCAGGAAGCTTTCTTT.

The V gene is TRBV5-1, the J gene TRBJ2-3; 7 nucleotides line up with TRBD2. The CDR3 is 14 amino acids. V dropped 5 bases and J dropped 6; count of bases not matched to a gene: 9. Germline V gene sequence: CDR1 SGHRS, CDR2 YFSETQ. CDR3 residues: CASRPSGVVDTQYF. The CDR3 coding sequence is TGCGCCAGCAGACCCAGCGGGGTAGTGGATACGCAGTATTTT.

The chain recombines TRBV11-3 with TRBJ2-3; D uncertain. The V gene's germline CDR1 is SGHNT and CDR2 YENEEA. The germline V and J ends were trimmed by 0 bases and 2 bases, with 6 bases remaining between them. CDR3 length: 14 amino acids. CDR3 DNA sequence: TGTGCCAGCAGCTTAGAGGGCTACACAGATACGCAGTATTTT. Translating gives CASSLEGYTDTQYF.

The CDR3 bases are TGTGCCAGCAGTGGCCCATCTGCGGGAGACGCAAAGGATACGCAGTATTTT. Translation: CASSGPSAGDAKDTQYF. The rearrangement joins TRBV6-1 to TRBJ2-3; 7 bases agree with TRBD2. CDR1 is MNHNS, CDR2 SASEGT, per germline. CDR3 length: 17 residues. With 4 bases clipped from V and 6 bases from J, the junction kept 16 bases outside the gene matches.

This clone appeared once. The chain joins TRBV6-5 to TRBJ2-3; 10 positions agree with TRBD2. The CDR3 is made up of 15 amino acids. V lost 0 bases, J lost 6 bases, and 3 bases stayed unmatched. Per germline, CDR1 MNHEY and CDR2 SVGAGI. The CDR3 DNA reads TGTGCCAGCAGTTACTCTAGCGGGAGGTCGGATACGCAGTATTTT. Its protein is CASSYSSGRSDTQYF.

This clone has more than one count but fewer than ten. The chain links TRBV11-3 to TRBJ2-3, with 10 bases aligning to TRBD1. CDR1 and CDR2 (germline): SGHNT, YENEEA. The ends lost 5 bases at V and 3 bases at J; junction bases unmatched: 11. The CDR3 sequence is 17 residues long. CDR3 sequence reads: CASSPESWDRGTDTQYF. In DNA, the CDR3 is TGTGCCAGCAGCCCCGAGTCGTGGGACAGGGGAACAGATACGCAGTATTTT.

V and J are TRBV6-2 or TRBV6-3 and TRBJ2-7; D is unresolved. Between the trimmed V and J ends, which lost 5 bases and 2 bases, there was a span of 7 bases. The CDR3 has 12 amino acids. Per germline, CDR1 MNHEY and CDR2 SVGEGT. The CDR3 is CASSKSTYEQYF. CDR3 in DNA: TGTGCCAGCAGTAAATCAACCTACGAGCAGTACTTC.

The CDR3 reads CASSPSPGETQYF. The CDR3 DNA is TGTGCCAGCAGCCCCAGTCCAGGGGAGACCCAGTACTTC. V is TRBV3-1 (or the pseudogene TRBV3-2) and J is TRBJ2-5, with D perhaps matching TRBD1 (5 bases). Trimming took 4 bases from V and 5 from J, leaving 11 bases between them. CDR1 is LGHDT and CDR2 is YNNKEL in the germline V gene (reference sequence). The length of the CDR3 is 13 residues.

The chain is built from TRBV28 and TRBJ2-3; 10 positions agree with TRBD2. Germline values: CDR1 MDHEN, CDR2 SYDVKM. CDR3 length: 14 amino acids. V gave up 7 bases and J gave up 2 bases; unmatched junction bases: 3. The CDR3 sequence: CASTTSGNTDTQYF. The CDR3 coding sequence is TGTGCCAGCACTACTAGCGGGAACACAGATACGCAGTATTTT. Using reference TRBV28 and TRBJ2-3 for the parts outside the CDR3, the full variable domain is DVKVTQSSRYLVKRTGEKVFLECVQDMDHENMFWYRQDPGLGLRLIYFSYDVKMKEKGDIPEGYSVSREKKERFSLILESASTNQTSMYLCASTTSGNTDTQYFGPGTRLTVL.

V gene TRBV28 combines with J gene TRBJ2-5, with 11 bases fitting TRBD2. Germline V lookup: CDR1 MDHEN, CDR2 SYDVKM. The CDR3 has 16 residues. Germline trimming cut 4 bases from V and 0 bases from J; bases unmatched to any gene: 4. The CDR3 nucleotides read TGTGCCAGCAGTTCCCTGACTAGCGGGGACCAAGAGACCCAGTACTTC. It codes for CASSSLTSGDQETQYF.

The rearrangement uses TRBV2 and TRBJ1-5; D ambiguous. Germline-derived CDR1 and CDR2 are SNHLY and FYNNEI. V lost 7 bases and J 5 bases, leaving 9 bases between the germline ends. This CDR3 contains 12 residues. CDR3: CASNPADQPQHF. CDR3 bases: TGTGCCAGCAACCCGGCGGATCAGCCCCAGCATTTT.